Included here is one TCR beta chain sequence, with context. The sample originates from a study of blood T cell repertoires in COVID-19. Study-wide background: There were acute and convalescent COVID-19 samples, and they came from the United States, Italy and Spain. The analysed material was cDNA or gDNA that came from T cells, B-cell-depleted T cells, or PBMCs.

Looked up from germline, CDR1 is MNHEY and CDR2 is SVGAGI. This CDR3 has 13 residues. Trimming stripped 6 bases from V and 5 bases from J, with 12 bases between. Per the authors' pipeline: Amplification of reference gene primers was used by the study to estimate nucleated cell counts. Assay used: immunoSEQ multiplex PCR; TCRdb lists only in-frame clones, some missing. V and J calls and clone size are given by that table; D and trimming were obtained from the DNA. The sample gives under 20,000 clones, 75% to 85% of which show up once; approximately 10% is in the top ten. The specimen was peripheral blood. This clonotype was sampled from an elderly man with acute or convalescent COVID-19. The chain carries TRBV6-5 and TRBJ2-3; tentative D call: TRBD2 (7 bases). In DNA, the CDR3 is TGTGCCAGCAGGGACAGCGGGGTAGATACGCAGTATTTT. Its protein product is CASRDSGVDTQYF.